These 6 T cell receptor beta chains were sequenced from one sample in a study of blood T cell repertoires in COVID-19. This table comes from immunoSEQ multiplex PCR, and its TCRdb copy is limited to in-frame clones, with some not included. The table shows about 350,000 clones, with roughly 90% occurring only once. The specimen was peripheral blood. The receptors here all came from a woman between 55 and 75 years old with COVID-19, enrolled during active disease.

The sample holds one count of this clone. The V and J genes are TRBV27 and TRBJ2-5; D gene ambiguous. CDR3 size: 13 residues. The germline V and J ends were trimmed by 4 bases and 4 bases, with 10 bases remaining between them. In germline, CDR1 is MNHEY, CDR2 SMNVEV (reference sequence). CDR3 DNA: TGTGCCAGCAGTTCAGAGGTGGGAGAGACCCAGTACTTC. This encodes CASSSEVGETQYF.

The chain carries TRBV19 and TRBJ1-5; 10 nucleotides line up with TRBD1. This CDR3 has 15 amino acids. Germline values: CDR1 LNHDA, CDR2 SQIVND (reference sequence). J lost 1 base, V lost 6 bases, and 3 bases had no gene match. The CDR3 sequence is CASRGGQGSNQPQHF. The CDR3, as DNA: TGTGCCAGTAGGGGGGGACAGGGGAGCAATCAGCCCCAGCATTTT. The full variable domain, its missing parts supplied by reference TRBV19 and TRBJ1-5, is DGGITQSPKYLFRKEGQNVTLSCEQNLNHDAMYWYRQDPGQGLRLIYYSQIVNDFQKGDIAEGYSVSREKKESFPLTVTSAQKNPTAFYLCASRGGQGSNQPQHFGDGTRLSIL.

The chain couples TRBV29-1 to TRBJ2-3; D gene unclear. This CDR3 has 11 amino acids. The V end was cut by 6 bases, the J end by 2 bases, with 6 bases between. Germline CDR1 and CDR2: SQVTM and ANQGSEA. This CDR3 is CSVSATDTQYF. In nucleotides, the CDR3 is TGCAGCGTCAGTGCCACAGATACGCAGTATTTT.

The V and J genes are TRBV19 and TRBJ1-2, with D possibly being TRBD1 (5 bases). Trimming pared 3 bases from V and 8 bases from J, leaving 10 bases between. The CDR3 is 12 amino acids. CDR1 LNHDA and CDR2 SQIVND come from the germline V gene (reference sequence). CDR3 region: CASSIPGKGYTF. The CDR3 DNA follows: TGTGCCAGTAGTATCCCAGGGAAGGGCTACACCTTC.

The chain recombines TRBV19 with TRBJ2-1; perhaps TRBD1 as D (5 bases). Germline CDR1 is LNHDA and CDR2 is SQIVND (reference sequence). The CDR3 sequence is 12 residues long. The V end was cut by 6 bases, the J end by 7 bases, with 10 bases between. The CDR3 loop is CASSRVGNEQFF. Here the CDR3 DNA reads TGTGCCAGTAGCAGGGTAGGAAATGAGCAGTTCTTC.

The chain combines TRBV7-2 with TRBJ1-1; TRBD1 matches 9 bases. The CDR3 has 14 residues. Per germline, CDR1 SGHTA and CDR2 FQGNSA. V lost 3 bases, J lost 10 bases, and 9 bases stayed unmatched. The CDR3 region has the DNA TGTGCCAGCAGCTTCACAGGGGGCCGAGGTGGAGCTTTCTTT. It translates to CASSFTGGRGGAFF.